This T cell receptor (beta chain) came from a study of blood T cells in healthy people across ages. Combining a sample-barcoded 5' primer with a J-beta primer mix, a second PCR ran for about 7 to 11 cycles. From the 5' RACE reads, TCRdb called clonotypes with MiXCR, one entry per CDR3 protein. Of hundreds of thousands of distinct CDR3 sequences listed, approximately 49% are singletons. This clonotype has a single count. This sequence originates from a woman aged 55-69 years in good health. The sample taken for sequencing was blood.

The CDR3 nucleotides are TGTGCCAGCTCGCCCCCGGTTCGAGGGGCCGAATATGAAAAACTGTTTTTT. Translation: CASSPPVRGAEYEKLFF. The genes are TRBV18 and TRBJ1-4, with a tentative D call TRBD1 (5 bases). The length of the CDR3 is 17 residues. Trimming removed 6 bases from V and 6 bases from J, with 23 bases in between. The germline V gene has CDR1 KGHSH and CDR2 LQKENI.